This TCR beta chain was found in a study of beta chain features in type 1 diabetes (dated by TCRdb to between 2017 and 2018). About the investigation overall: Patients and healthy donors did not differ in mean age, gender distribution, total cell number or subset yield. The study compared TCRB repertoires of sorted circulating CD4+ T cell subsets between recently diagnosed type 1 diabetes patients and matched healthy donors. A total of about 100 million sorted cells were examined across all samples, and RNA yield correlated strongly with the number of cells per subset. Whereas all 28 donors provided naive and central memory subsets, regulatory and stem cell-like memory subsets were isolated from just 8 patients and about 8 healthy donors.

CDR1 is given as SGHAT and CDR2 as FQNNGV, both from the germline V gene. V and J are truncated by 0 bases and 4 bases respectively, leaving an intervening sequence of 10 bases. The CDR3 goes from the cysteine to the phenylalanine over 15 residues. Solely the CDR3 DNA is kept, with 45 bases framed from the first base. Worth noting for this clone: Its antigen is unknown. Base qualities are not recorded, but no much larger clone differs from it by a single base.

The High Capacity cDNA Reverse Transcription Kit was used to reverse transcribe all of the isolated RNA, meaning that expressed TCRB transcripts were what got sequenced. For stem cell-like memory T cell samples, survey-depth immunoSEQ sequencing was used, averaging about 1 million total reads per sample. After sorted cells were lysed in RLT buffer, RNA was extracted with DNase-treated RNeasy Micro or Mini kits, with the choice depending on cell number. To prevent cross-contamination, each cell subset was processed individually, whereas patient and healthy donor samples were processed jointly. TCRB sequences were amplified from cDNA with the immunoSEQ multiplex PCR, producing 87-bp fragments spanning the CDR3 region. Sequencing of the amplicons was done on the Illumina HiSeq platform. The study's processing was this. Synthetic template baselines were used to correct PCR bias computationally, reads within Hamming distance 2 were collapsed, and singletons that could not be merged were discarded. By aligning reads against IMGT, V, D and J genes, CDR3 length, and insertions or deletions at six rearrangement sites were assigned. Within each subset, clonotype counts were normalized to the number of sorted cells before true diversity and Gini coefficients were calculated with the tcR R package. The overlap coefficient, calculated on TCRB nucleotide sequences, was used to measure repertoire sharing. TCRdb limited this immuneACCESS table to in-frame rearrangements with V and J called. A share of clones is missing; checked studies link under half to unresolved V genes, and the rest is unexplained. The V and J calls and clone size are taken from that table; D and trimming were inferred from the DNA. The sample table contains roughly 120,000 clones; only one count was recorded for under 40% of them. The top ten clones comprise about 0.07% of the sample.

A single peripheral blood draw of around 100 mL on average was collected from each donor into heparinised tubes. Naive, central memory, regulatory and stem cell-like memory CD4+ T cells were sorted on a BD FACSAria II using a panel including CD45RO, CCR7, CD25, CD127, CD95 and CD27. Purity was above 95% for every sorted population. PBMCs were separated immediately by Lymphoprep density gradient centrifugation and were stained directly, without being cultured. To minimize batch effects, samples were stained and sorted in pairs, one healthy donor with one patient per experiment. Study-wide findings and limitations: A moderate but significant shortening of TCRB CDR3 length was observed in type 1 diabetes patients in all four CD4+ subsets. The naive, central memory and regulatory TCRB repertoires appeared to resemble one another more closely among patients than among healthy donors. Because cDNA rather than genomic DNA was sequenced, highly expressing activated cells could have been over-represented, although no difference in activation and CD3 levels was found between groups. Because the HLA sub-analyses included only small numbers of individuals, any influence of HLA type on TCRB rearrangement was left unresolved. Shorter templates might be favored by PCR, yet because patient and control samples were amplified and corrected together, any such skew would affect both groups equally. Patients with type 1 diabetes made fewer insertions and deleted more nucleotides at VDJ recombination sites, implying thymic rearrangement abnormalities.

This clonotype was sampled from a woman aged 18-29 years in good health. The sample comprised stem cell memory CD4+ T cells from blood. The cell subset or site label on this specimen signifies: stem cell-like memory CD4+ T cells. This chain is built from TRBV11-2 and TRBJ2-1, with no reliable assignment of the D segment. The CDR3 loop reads CASSLDVAVYNEQFF. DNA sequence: TGTGCCAGCAGCTTAGATGTGGCGGTTTACAATGAGCAGTTCTTC.